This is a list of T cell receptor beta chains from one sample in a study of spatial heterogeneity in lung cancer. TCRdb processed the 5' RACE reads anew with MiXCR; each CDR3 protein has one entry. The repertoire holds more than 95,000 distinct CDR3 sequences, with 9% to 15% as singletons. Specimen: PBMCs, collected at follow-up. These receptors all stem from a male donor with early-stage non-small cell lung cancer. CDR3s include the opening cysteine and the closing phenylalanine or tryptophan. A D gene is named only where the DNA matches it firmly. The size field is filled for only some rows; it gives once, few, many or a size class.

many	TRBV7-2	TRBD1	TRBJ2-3	CASSFPGQGVADTQYF	TGTGCCAGCAGCTTTCCGGGACAGGGTGTCGCAGATACGCAGTATTTT
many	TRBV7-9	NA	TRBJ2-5	CASSWGRETQYF	TGTGCCAGCAGCTGGGGGCGCGAGACCCAGTACTTC
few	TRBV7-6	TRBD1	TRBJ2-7	CASRLGQGGTYEQYF	TGTGCCAGCAGATTGGGACAGGGAGGGACCTACGAGCAGTACTTC
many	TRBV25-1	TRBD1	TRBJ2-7	CASSWTGRNEQYF	TGTGCCAGCAGTTGGACAGGGAGGAACGAGCAGTACTTC
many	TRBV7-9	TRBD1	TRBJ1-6	CASSPVGTGNSPLHF	TGTGCCAGCAGCCCCGTCGGGACAGGGAATTCACCCCTCCACTTT
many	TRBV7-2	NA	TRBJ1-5	CASSLEGRVANQPQHF	TGTGCCAGCAGCTTAGAGGGCAGGGTTGCCAATCAGCCCCAGCATTTT
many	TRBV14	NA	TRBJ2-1	CASSQGPDLYNEQFF	TGTGCCAGCAGCCAGGGACCGGACCTCTACAATGAGCAGTTCTTC
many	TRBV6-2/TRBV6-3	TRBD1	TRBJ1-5	CASSYATGDNNQPQHF	TGTGCCAGCAGTTACGCAACAGGGGATAACAATCAGCCCCAGCATTTT
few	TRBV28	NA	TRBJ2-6	CASTPSGANVLTF	TGTGCCAGCACCCCCTCTGGGGCCAACGTCCTGACTTTC
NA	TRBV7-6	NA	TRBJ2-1	CASSGASYNEQFF	TGTGCCAGCAGTGGGGCCTCCTACAATGAGCAGTTCTTC
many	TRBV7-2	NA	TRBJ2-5	CASSLAVAQYF	TGTGCCAGCAGCTTAGCGGTGGCCCAGTACTTC
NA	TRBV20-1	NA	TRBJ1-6	CSASREGGSSYNSPLHF	TGCAGTGCTAGTAGAGAGGGGGGGAGCTCCTATAATTCACCCCTCCACTTT
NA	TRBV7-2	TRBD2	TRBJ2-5	CASSLVKSGGYQETQYF	TGTGCCAGCAGCTTAGTGAAAAGCGGGGGGTACCAAGAGACCCAGTACTTC
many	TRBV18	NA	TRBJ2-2	CASSPPRNGKNTGELFF	TGTGCCAGCTCACCACCGAGGAACGGGAAAAACACCGGGGAGCTGTTTTTT
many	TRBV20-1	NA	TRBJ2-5	CSARDSETQYF	TGCAGTGCTAGAGATTCGGAGACCCAGTACTTC
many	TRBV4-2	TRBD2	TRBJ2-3	CASSRGLAGGPGTDTQYF	TGTGCCAGCAGCCGAGGACTAGCGGGGGGGCCGGGCACAGATACGCAGTATTTT
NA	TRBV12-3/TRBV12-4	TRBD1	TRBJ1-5	CASSSFHRGLGLSRDSNQPQHF	TGTGCCAGCAGTTCGTTTCACAGGGGGCTAGGTCTTTCAAGGGATAGCAATCAGCCCCAGCATTTT
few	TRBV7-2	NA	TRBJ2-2	CASSLDGNTGELFF	TGTGCCAGCAGCTTAGATGGGAACACCGGGGAGCTGTTTTTT
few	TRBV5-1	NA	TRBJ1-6	CASSFNRALNSPLHF	TGCGCCAGCAGCTTCAACCGGGCCTTAAATTCACCCCTCCACTTT
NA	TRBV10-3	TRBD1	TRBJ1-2	CATLPRQGSNYGYTF	TGTGCCACCCTCCCTAGACAGGGATCTAACTATGGCTACACCTTC
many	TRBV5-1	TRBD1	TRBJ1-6	CASSQQGGNSPLHF	TGCGCCAGCAGCCAACAGGGGGGCAATTCACCCCTCCACTTT
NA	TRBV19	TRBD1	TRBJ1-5	CASSTQGADNQPQHF	TGTGCCAGTAGTACACAGGGGGCGGACAATCAGCCCCAGCATTTT
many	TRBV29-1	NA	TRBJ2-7	CSVGPTGYEQYF	TGCAGCGTTGGCCCGACGGGCTACGAGCAGTACTTC
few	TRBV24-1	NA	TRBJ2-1	CATSESRGEAEQFF	TGTGCCACCAGTGAGTCGAGGGGGGAGGCTGAGCAGTTCTTC
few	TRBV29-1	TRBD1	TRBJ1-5	CSVGQGRSQPQHF	TGCAGCGTGGGACAGGGAAGGTCTCAGCCCCAGCATTTT
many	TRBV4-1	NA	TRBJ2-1	CASSKPGGNEQFF	TGCGCCAGCAGCAAACCCGGGGGTAATGAGCAGTTCTTC
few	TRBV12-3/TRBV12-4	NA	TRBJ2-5	CASTQWGEQETQYF	TGTGCCAGCACCCAATGGGGGGAGCAAGAGACCCAGTACTTC
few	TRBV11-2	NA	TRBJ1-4	CASSSVGVLFF	TGTGCCAGCAGCTCGGTAGGGGTACTGTTTTTT
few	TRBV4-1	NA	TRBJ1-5	CASSQVLGGGQPQHF	TGCGCCAGCAGCCAAGTACTAGGGGGTGGACAGCCCCAGCATTTT
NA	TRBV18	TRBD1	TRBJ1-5	CASSPGQGAQPQHF	TGTGCCAGCTCACCCGGACAGGGGGCTCAGCCCCAGCATTTT
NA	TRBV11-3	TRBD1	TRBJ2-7	CASSSHWDRAGEQYF	TGTGCCAGCAGCTCCCATTGGGACAGGGCTGGCGAGCAGTACTTC
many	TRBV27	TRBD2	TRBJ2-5	CASSRLSGGLRETQYF	TGTGCCAGCAGTCGCCTTTCGGGAGGGCTCCGAGAGACCCAGTACTTC
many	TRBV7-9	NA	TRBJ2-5	CASIGRGLRGQETQYF	TGTGCCAGCATTGGCCGGGGGCTCCGGGGACAAGAGACCCAGTACTTC
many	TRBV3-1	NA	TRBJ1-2	CASSQAPGSYGYTF	TGTGCCAGCAGCCAAGCCCCAGGGAGTTATGGCTACACCTTC
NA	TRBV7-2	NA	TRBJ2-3	CASSLNRVTQYF	TGTGCCAGCAGCTTAAATCGGGTAACGCAGTATTTT
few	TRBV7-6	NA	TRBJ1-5	CASSLSALRGGNQPQHF	TGTGCCAGCAGCTTATCCGCCCTCAGGGGAGGCAATCAGCCCCAGCATTTT
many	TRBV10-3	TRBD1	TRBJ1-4	CAIRGTADNEKLFF	TGTGCCATCAGGGGGACAGCAGATAATGAAAAACTGTTTTTT
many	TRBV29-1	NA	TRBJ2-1	CSVDGTQSNNEQFF	TGCAGCGTTGACGGGACACAAAGCAACAATGAGCAGTTCTTC
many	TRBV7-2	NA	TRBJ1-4	CASSPRPEPNEKLFF	TGTGCCAGCAGCCCGCGACCGGAACCCAATGAAAAACTGTTTTTT
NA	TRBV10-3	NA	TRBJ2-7	CAISGTTSSGEQYF	TGTGCCATCAGTGGAACGACTAGTTCTGGGGAGCAGTACTTC
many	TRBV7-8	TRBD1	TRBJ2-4	CASSSDRGNIQYF	TGTGCCAGCAGCTCCGACAGGGGAAACATTCAGTACTTC
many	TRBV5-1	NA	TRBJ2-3	CASSLEGRSTDTQYF	TGCGCCAGCAGCTTGGAGGGGCGGAGTACAGATACGCAGTATTTT
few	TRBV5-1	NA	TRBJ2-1	CASTPLGSPSSYNEQFF	TGCGCCAGCACCCCCCTGGGGTCCCCCTCCTCCTACAATGAGCAGTTCTTC
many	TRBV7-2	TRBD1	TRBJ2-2	CASSVRQGSNTGELFF	TGTGCCAGCAGCGTTCGACAGGGGTCGAACACCGGGGAGCTGTTTTTT
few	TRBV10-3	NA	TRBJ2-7	CAISVEGEQYF	TGTGCCATCAGTGTTGAAGGCGAGCAGTACTTC
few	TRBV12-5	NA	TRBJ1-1	CASGISGISVGEAFF	TGTGCTAGTGGTATCTCAGGGATTAGTGTGGGTGAAGCTTTCTTT
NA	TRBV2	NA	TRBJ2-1	CASRMDGQNEQFF	TGTGCCAGCAGGATGGACGGGCAAAATGAGCAGTTCTTC
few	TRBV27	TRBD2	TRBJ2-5	CASSPGVAGGRKTQYF	TGTGCCAGCAGTCCAGGCGTAGCGGGGGGGCGAAAGACCCAGTACTTC
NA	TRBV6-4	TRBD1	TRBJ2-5	CASSDEDRRQETQYF	TGTGCCAGCAGTGACGAGGACAGGAGACAAGAGACCCAGTACTTC
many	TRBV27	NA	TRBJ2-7	CASRLGRGSYEQYF	TGTGCCAGCAGGCTAGGCAGGGGCTCCTACGAGCAGTACTTC
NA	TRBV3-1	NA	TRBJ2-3	CATRRGPQDTQYF	TGTGCCACTCGAAGGGGCCCTCAAGATACGCAGTATTTT
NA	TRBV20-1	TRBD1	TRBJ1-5	CSAGGQGFSNQPQHF	TGCAGTGCTGGTGGACAGGGCTTTAGCAATCAGCCCCAGCATTTT
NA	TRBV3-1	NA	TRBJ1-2	CASSQTWDRTF	TGTGCCAGCAGCCAAACCTGGGATAGAACCTTC
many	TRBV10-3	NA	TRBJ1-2	CAISERPSDYGYTF	TGTGCCATCAGTGAAAGGCCATCCGACTATGGCTACACCTTC
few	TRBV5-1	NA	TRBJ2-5	CASSLVGSSAETQYF	TGCGCCAGCAGCTTGGTGGGCTCCTCCGCGGAGACCCAGTACTTC
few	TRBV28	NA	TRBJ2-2	CASYRMGQGSGELFF	TGTGCCAGCTACAGAATGGGGCAGGGATCCGGGGAGCTGTTTTTT
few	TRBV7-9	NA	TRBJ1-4	CASPQGANEKLFF	TGTGCCAGCCCCCAGGGCGCTAATGAAAAACTGTTTTTT